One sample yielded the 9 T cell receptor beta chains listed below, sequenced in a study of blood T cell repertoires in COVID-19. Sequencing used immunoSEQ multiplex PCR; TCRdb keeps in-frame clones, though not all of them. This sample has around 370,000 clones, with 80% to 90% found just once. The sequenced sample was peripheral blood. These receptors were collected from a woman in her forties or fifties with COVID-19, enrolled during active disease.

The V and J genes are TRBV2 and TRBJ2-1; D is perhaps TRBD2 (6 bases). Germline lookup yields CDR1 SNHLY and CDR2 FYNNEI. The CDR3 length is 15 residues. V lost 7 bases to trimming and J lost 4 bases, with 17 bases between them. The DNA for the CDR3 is TGTGCCAGCATACGAGGGACCGGGACTTACAATGAGCAGTTCTTC. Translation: CASIRGTGTYNEQFF.

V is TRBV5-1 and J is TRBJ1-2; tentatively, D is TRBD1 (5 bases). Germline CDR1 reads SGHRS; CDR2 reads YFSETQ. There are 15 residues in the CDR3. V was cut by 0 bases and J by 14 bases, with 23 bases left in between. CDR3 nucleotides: TGCGCCAGCAGCTTGGTTCAGGGCGATACTACAGTGGGGACCTTC. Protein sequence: CASSLVQGDTTVGTF.

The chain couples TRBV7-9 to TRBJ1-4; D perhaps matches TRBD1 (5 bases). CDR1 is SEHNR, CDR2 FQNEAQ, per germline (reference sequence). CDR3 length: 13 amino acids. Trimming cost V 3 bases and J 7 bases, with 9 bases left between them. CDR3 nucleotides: TGTGCCAGCAGCTTTGCAGGGCCTGAAAAACTGTTTTTT. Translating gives CASSFAGPEKLFF.

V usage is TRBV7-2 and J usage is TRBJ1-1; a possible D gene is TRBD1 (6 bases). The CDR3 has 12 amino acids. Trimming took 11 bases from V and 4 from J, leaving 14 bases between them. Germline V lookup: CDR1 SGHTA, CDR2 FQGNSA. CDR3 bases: TGTGCCCCCCTCAGGGGAGTCACTGAAGCTTTCTTT. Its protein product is CAPLRGVTEAFF.

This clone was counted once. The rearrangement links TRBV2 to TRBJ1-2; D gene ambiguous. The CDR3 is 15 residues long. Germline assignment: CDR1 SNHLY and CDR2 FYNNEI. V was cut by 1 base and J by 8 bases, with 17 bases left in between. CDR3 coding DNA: TGTGCCAGCAGTGAAGGAGAGGTGAAATGGAGGGGCTACACCTTC. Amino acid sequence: CASSEGEVKWRGYTF.

CDR3 nucleotides: TGTGCCAGTACCGGGGGTAGCGGGATATCCTACGAGCAGTACTTC. Amino acids: CASTGGSGISYEQYF. The chain employs TRBV19 and TRBJ2-7; 8 bases line up with TRBD2. With V trimmed by 7 bases and J by 1 base, 9 bases remained unmatched. Germline loops: CDR1 LNHDA, CDR2 SQIVND (reference sequence). The CDR3 runs to 15 residues.

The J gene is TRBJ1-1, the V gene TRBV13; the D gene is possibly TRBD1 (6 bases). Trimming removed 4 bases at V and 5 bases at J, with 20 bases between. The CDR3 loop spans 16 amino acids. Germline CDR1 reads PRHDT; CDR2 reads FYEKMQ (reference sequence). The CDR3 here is CASSSGQFGDLTEAFF. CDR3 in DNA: TGTGCCAGCAGCTCGGGACAATTTGGAGACCTTACTGAAGCTTTCTTT. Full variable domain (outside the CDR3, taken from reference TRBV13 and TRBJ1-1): AAGVIQSPRHLIKEKRETATLKCYPIPRHDTVYWYQQGPGQDPQFLISFYEKMQSDKGSIPDRFSAQQFSDYHSELNMSSLELGDSALYFCASSSGQFGDLTEAFFGQGTRLTVV.

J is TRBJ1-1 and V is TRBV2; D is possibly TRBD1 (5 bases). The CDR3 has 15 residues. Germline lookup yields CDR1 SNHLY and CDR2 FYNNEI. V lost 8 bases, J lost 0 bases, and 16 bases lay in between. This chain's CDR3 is CASVLLGQMNTEAFF. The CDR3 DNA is TGTGCCAGCGTACTATTAGGACAAATGAACACTGAAGCTTTCTTT. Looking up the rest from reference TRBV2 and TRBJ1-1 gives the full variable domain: EPEVTQTPSHQVTQMGQEVILRCVPISNHLYFYWYRQILGQKVEFLVSFYNNEISEKSEIFDDQFSVERPDGSNFTLKIRSTKLEDSAMYFCASVLLGQMNTEAFFGQGTRLTVV.

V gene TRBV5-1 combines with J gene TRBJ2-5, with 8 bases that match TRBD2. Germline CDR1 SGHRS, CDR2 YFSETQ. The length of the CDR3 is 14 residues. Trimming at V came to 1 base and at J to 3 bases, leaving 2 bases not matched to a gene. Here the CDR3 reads CASSLSSGKETQYF. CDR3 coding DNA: TGCGCCAGCAGCTTGAGTAGCGGGAAAGAGACCCAGTACTTC.